This is a list of T cell receptor beta chains from one sample in a study of glioma-infiltrating T cells after dendritic cell vaccination. TCRdb keeps only in-frame clones here, not all; method: immunoSEQ multiplex PCR. Of 80,000 to 95,000 clones in the sample, 75% to 90% were seen once. The starting material was blood, obtained after dendritic cell vaccination. These receptors all stem from a human donor with glioblastoma. Each CDR3 is given with its conserved first and last residue. Fields, in order: CDR3 length, J gene, clone size, V gene, D gene, CDR3 DNA, CDR3 protein. The D gene is left open where the match is weak. Size values are once, few and many counts, or a class for expanded clones, and some rows have none.

len: 16; j_gene: TRBJ1-3; abundance: few; v_gene: TRBV18; d_gene: -; CDR3nt: TGTGCCAGCTCACCGCTCTCGACAGACTCTGGAAACACCATATATTTT; CDR3aa: CASSPLSTDSGNTIYF
len: 14; j_gene: TRBJ1-5; abundance: -; v_gene: TRBV6-5; d_gene: -; CDR3nt: TGTGCCAGCAGTTACTCGAACAGCTATCAGCCCCAGCATTTT; CDR3aa: CASSYSNSYQPQHF
len: 11; j_gene: TRBJ1-2; abundance: -; v_gene: TRBV20-1; d_gene: -; CDR3nt: TGCAGTGCTAGTAAGGGGTTTGGCTACACCTTC; CDR3aa: CSASKGFGYTF
len: 13; j_gene: TRBJ2-3; abundance: -; v_gene: TRBV15; d_gene: -; CDR3nt: TGTGCCACCAGCAGAGCCCCCCGGGATACGCAGTATTTT; CDR3aa: CATSRAPRDTQYF
len: 15; j_gene: TRBJ1-3; abundance: -; v_gene: TRBV19; d_gene: -; CDR3nt: TGTGCCAGTAGATCGGACACTCGTCCCGGAAACACCATATATTTT; CDR3aa: CASRSDTRPGNTIYF
len: 15; j_gene: TRBJ2-7; abundance: -; v_gene: TRBV7-3; d_gene: TRBD1; CDR3nt: TGTGCCAGCAGCTTAGAGGGTCAGGGGGCTTACGAGCAGTACTTC; CDR3aa: CASSLEGQGAYEQYF
len: 13; j_gene: TRBJ1-1; abundance: -; v_gene: TRBV6-5; d_gene: -; CDR3nt: TGTGCCAGCAGTTACCCGACAGGTACTGAAGCTTTCTTT; CDR3aa: CASSYPTGTEAFF
len: 16; j_gene: TRBJ2-7; abundance: -; v_gene: TRBV7-8; d_gene: TRBD1; CDR3nt: TGTGCCAGCAGCTTAGACGCACAGGGGTGGGGGTACGAGCAGTACTTC; CDR3aa: CASSLDAQGWGYEQYF
len: 14; j_gene: TRBJ1-2; abundance: -; v_gene: TRBV6-6; d_gene: TRBD1; CDR3nt: TGTGCCAGCAGTTACGTCGGACAGGGCTATGGCTACACCTTC; CDR3aa: CASSYVGQGYGYTF
len: 15; j_gene: TRBJ2-1; abundance: -; v_gene: TRBV9; d_gene: -; CDR3nt: TGTGCCAGCAGCCTGAGGGGGGGGTCCTACAATGAGCAGTTCTTC; CDR3aa: CASSLRGGSYNEQFF
len: 16; j_gene: TRBJ1-2; abundance: -; v_gene: TRBV19; d_gene: TRBD1; CDR3nt: TGTGCCAGTAGTACAACCATGGGACAGGGGGCGCAAGGCTACACCTTC; CDR3aa: CASSTTMGQGAQGYTF
len: 13; j_gene: TRBJ1-2; abundance: once; v_gene: TRBV2; d_gene: -; CDR3nt: TGTGCCAGCCACACAAGAACGAACTATGGCTACACCTTC; CDR3aa: CASHTRTNYGYTF
len: 11; j_gene: TRBJ1-1; abundance: -; v_gene: TRBV20-1; d_gene: -; CDR3nt: TGCAGTGCTCACAGAATCGCTGAAGCTTTCTTT; CDR3aa: CSAHRIAEAFF
len: 15; j_gene: TRBJ1-2; abundance: -; v_gene: TRBV28; d_gene: -; CDR3nt: TGTGCCAGCAGTACTCGCAAGCAGGGCCTCTATGGCTACACCTTC; CDR3aa: CASSTRKQGLYGYTF
len: 14; j_gene: TRBJ2-7; abundance: -; v_gene: TRBV5-1; d_gene: TRBD1; CDR3nt: TGCGCCAGCAGCCCGGGACAGGGGTCCTACGAGCAGTACTTC; CDR3aa: CASSPGQGSYEQYF
len: 13; j_gene: TRBJ1-1; abundance: -; v_gene: TRBV6-1; d_gene: -; CDR3nt: TGTGCCAGCCAACTCGGGACACCGGTGGAAGCTTTCTTT; CDR3aa: CASQLGTPVEAFF
len: 15; j_gene: TRBJ1-1; abundance: -; v_gene: TRBV14; d_gene: TRBD1; CDR3nt: TGTGCCAGCAGCCTCCGGACAGGGTTGGACACTGAAGCTTTCTTT; CDR3aa: CASSLRTGLDTEAFF
len: 19; j_gene: TRBJ1-2; abundance: -; v_gene: TRBV21-1; d_gene: -; CDR3nt: TGTGCCAGCAGCAAAGAAGGGGGTCGAGACAGGGGGATTCACTATGGCTACACCTTC; CDR3aa: CASSKEGGRDRGIHYGYTF
len: 16; j_gene: TRBJ2-2; abundance: -; v_gene: TRBV11-3; d_gene: TRBD1; CDR3nt: TGTGCCAGCAGCTTTCAAAAAGGGGGCTCTGGCGGGGAGCTGTTTTTT; CDR3aa: CASSFQKGGSGGELFF
len: 16; j_gene: TRBJ1-3; abundance: -; v_gene: TRBV15; d_gene: -; CDR3nt: TGTGCCACCAGCAGAGATAAAGCTTTCTCTGGAAACACCATATATTTT; CDR3aa: CATSRDKAFSGNTIYF
len: 15; j_gene: TRBJ2-3; abundance: -; v_gene: TRBV6-5; d_gene: TRBD1; CDR3nt: TGTGCCAGCAGCCCGAGAGGGGGCTACGCAGATACGCAGTATTTT; CDR3aa: CASSPRGGYADTQYF
len: 18; j_gene: TRBJ2-1; abundance: -; v_gene: TRBV9; d_gene: TRBD2; CDR3nt: TGTGCCAGCAGCCCGGTTTTAGCGGGGGGGCTATTCTACAATGAGCAGTTCTTC; CDR3aa: CASSPVLAGGLFYNEQFF
len: 16; j_gene: TRBJ2-1; abundance: -; v_gene: TRBV7-3; d_gene: TRBD2; CDR3nt: TGTGCCAGCAGCTTTGTGACTAGCGGGGTCCCTAAGGAGCAGTTCTTC; CDR3aa: CASSFVTSGVPKEQFF
len: 18; j_gene: TRBJ2-1; abundance: many; v_gene: TRBV11-2; d_gene: TRBD2; CDR3nt: TGTGCCAGCAGCTTAGATCTAAGGCTAGCGGTGACCTACAATGAGCAGTTCTTC; CDR3aa: CASSLDLRLAVTYNEQFF
len: 14; j_gene: TRBJ2-3; abundance: -; v_gene: TRBV27; d_gene: -; CDR3nt: TGTGCCAGCAGTTTGCCAGGGGGGACAGATACGCAGTATTTT; CDR3aa: CASSLPGGTDTQYF
len: 14; j_gene: TRBJ2-5; abundance: -; v_gene: TRBV25-1; d_gene: -; CDR3nt: TGTGCCAGCAGTGAATGGACTGCTGAAGAGACCCAGTACTTC; CDR3aa: CASSEWTAEETQYF
len: 15; j_gene: TRBJ1-2; abundance: -; v_gene: TRBV7-2; d_gene: TRBD1; CDR3nt: TGTGCCAGCAGTTCTCAGTCGGGACAGGGATATGGCTACACCTTC; CDR3aa: CASSSQSGQGYGYTF
len: 16; j_gene: TRBJ2-2; abundance: -; v_gene: TRBV19; d_gene: -; CDR3nt: TGTGCCAGTAGCAGGGTGGCCCCTACATTGGCCGGGGAGCTGTTTTTT; CDR3aa: CASSRVAPTLAGELFF
len: 18; j_gene: TRBJ2-1; abundance: -; v_gene: TRBV21-1; d_gene: -; CDR3nt: TGTGCCAGCAGCAAACCGAGGACAGGGTACAGCTCCTACAATGAGCAGTTCTTC; CDR3aa: CASSKPRTGYSSYNEQFF
len: 13; j_gene: TRBJ2-7; abundance: once; v_gene: TRBV19; d_gene: -; CDR3nt: TGTGCCAGTAGTATCGCCCAGAACGACGAGCAGTACTTC; CDR3aa: CASSIAQNDEQYF
len: 12; j_gene: TRBJ1-1; abundance: -; v_gene: TRBV6-1; d_gene: -; CDR3nt: TGTGCCAGCAGTGCTGGGCTTACTGAAGCTTTCTTT; CDR3aa: CASSAGLTEAFF
len: 15; j_gene: TRBJ2-7; abundance: -; v_gene: TRBV5-1; d_gene: TRBD1; CDR3nt: TGCGCCAGCAGCTTGAGGGGACAGGTCTCCTACGAGCAGTACTTC; CDR3aa: CASSLRGQVSYEQYF
len: 16; j_gene: TRBJ1-5; abundance: once; v_gene: TRBV2; d_gene: TRBD1; CDR3nt: TGTGCCAGCAGCTCCTTCACCGGGACAGGGGTTCAGCCCCAGCATTTT; CDR3aa: CASSSFTGTGVQPQHF
len: 15; j_gene: TRBJ2-1; abundance: -; v_gene: TRBV5-1; d_gene: -; CDR3nt: TGCGCCAGCAGCTTGCTGGTCAGCTCCTACAATGAGCAGTTCTTC; CDR3aa: CASSLLVSSYNEQFF
len: 18; j_gene: TRBJ2-3; abundance: -; v_gene: TRBV7-2; d_gene: TRBD2; CDR3nt: TGTGCCAGCAGCTTAGAGGGACTAGCGGGGGGCCACACAGATACGCAGTATTTT; CDR3aa: CASSLEGLAGGHTDTQYF